This T cell receptor (beta chain) was sequenced in a study of T cells in women clearing cervical HPV infection (dated by TCRdb to the late 2010s). Context from the whole study: Cases were some 24 women with histologically confirmed HPV16-related CIN3 or worse, including 2 invasive cancers. Among cases, blood sampling occurred a median of about 150 days after lesion detection, with an interquartile range of roughly 90 to 230 days. Five blinded duplicates per group were added as quality controls, so that about 60 samples were obtained: 50 or so participants and 10 replicates. Cases and controls were matched on age within five years and on year of sample collection. HLA typing was available for only a few women, so HLA type could not be excluded as a confounder. The controls were some 23 women whose single incident HPV16 infection cleared within 12 months with no development of precancer or cancer. Case blood was taken at the visit when the lesion was first identified, whereas control blood was taken when infection was no longer detected. In the parent cohort, approximately 9,400 women aged 18 or older were enrolled in Guanacaste, Costa Rica, during about 1992 to 1995 and were followed for seven years. Median age was about 30 years in cases versus less than 40 in controls, and baseline characteristics did not differ significantly. This exploratory proof-of-principle case-control study, nested within the Guanacaste HPV Natural History Study in Costa Rica, compared TCR repertoires among women with different cervical HPV16 outcomes. Beyond this particular receptor, the publication reports: Random forest classifiers that combined richness and V gene abundances separated cases from controls with an estimated AUC of 0.83. Cases had lower TRBV6-7 relative abundance than controls (around 0.11% versus 0.15%; Bonferroni P = 0.0008). The cross-sectional design could not show whether associations preceded infection or resulted from it; effector/memory subsets and HPV-specific T cells were not isolated. Because T-cell numbers per sample were unknown, differences in richness could reflect varying T-cell content rather than repertoire biology. CIN3+ cases had significantly higher TCR repertoire richness than controls across sequencing depths, but evenness did not differ between the groups.

CDR1 and CDR2 are drawn from the germline V gene: SGHTA, FQGTGA. The CDR3 holds 13 amino acids from the cysteine to the phenylalanine. Of the CDR3's DNA, 30 bases were read; they are in frame from base 1. The trim is 2 bases for V and 10 bases for J, with a gap of 9 bases between the germline ends. Note on this clone: Its recognized antigen is unknown. The read terminates 3 residues ahead of where the CDR3 ends, so the germline J gene completes it.

TCR beta CDR3 regions were amplified by multiplex PCR from an average of approximately 1,200 ng genomic DNA per sample using the immunoSEQ assay. To correct primer bias, the assay used a complete synthetic TCR repertoire to set an amplification baseline. The amplicons were sequenced using the Illumina platform. The paper's data handling went like this. Sequences were error-corrected by clustering with frequency ratios and a modified nearest-neighbor algorithm and were then analyzed in the immunoSEQ Analyzer with IMGT gene definitions. At each rarefaction depth, TCR richness and evenness were averaged across 20 rarefaction repeats, and any sample with fewer sequences than the depth was left out. Wilcoxon rank sum tests with FDR correction were used to compare relative abundances of V, D and J genes between the groups. For the blinded duplicates, the intraclass correlation was nearly 96% for TCR richness and averaged 76.4% across 70 or so gene segments. TCRdb carries this immuneACCESS record with in-frame sequences only. Its versions omit some clonotypes, under half of them owing to an unresolved V gene in the studies checked, with the rest unexplained. For V, J and clone size, that table is used; D and trimming come from the DNA. The sample has tens of thousands of clones on record. The ten largest clones represent about 8.8% of the sample.

Every participant had a single incident cervical HPV16 infection, and women with prevalent HPV16 infections were excluded. Cervical HPV DNA was detected by MY09/MY11 PCR, and genotyping was performed by dot-blot hybridization. Roughly 15 mL of heparinized blood was centrifuged, after which the buffy coat was aliquoted, frozen at -30 degrees C, and then stored at -80 degrees C. QIAGEN kits were used to extract genomic DNA from buffy coat specimens. Sequencing input: blood buffy coat. This TCR was sampled from a woman between 18 and 70 years old with a cervical HPV16 infection that either progressed to CIN3+ or cleared (not recorded which). The rearrangement combines TRBV7-3 with TRBJ1-6; no D gene can be assigned with confidence. CDR3 reads: CASSLGLTSPLHF. CDR3 DNA, as far as it was read: TGTGCCAGCAGCTTAGGCTTAACGTCACCC.